Listed here is a single T cell receptor beta chain. The antigen is undetermined. This sample is drawn from a study of blood T cells in healthy people across ages. Study-wide points: The study regarded diversity estimates from one million T cells as underestimates.

Sample-barcoded 5' priming and a J-beta primer mix drove a second PCR of roughly 6 to 12 cycles. MiXCR, run by TCRdb on the 5' RACE reads, gives a single entry per CDR3 protein. The sample holds approximately 780,000 distinct CDR3 sequences, around a quarter seen once. This sample was also put to use in a study of T cells of mothers and their children.

This sequence originates from a boy aged 5-17 years in good health. The sequencing sample was made of blood.

The CDR3 bases are TGTGCCACCAGTGACCCGACAGGCCTCTATGGCTACACCTTC. Protein product: CATSDPTGLYGYTF. The J gene is TRBJ1-2, the V gene TRBV24-1; D is possibly TRBD1 (6 bases). The CDR3 is 14 residues long. The germline V and J ends were trimmed by 4 bases and 4 bases, with 12 bases remaining between them. Germline V gives CDR1 KGHDR, CDR2 SFDVKD.